These 2 T cell receptor beta chains originate from one sample sequenced in a study of T cells in localized non-small cell lung cancer. TCRdb keeps only in-frame clones here, not all; method: immunoSEQ multiplex PCR. The sample holds about 33,000 clones, roughly 78% seen once. This specimen was peripheral blood, taken before any cancer treatment. Receptor source: a male donor aged 60 or older with stage III squamous cell lung carcinoma.

The J gene is TRBJ1-2, the V gene TRBV14, with D perhaps matching TRBD1 (5 bases). Trimming stripped 1 base from V and 4 bases from J, with 16 bases between. CDR3 size: 16 residues. Germline V gene lookup returns CDR1 SGHDN and CDR2 FVKESK. The CDR3 here is CASSQGGTGVSYGYTF. The CDR3 DNA is TGTGCCAGCAGCCAAGGAGGGACGGGGGTCTCCTATGGCTACACCTTC.

This clone has only one observation. The rearrangement joins TRBV6-6 to TRBJ2-7; D uncertain. V shed 9 bases and J shed 4 bases, with 16 bases lying between them. CDR1 is MNHNY, CDR2 SVGAGI, per germline (reference sequence). The length of the CDR3 is 13 residues. CDR3 sequence: CARPPREGYEQYF. In DNA, the CDR3 is TGTGCCAGGCCACCGCGAGAAGGTTACGAGCAGTACTTC.